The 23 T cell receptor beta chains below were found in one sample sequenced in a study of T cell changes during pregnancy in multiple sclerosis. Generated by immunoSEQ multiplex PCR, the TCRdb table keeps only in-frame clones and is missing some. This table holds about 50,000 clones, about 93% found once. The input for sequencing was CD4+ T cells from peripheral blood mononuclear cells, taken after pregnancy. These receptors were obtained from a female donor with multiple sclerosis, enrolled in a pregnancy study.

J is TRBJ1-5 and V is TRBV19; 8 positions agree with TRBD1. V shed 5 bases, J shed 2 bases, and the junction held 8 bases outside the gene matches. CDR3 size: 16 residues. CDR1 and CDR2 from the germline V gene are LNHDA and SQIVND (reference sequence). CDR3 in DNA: TGTGCCAGTAGTCGGGGAGACAGGGGAGGCAATCAGCCCCAGCATTTT. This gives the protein CASSRGDRGGNQPQHF.

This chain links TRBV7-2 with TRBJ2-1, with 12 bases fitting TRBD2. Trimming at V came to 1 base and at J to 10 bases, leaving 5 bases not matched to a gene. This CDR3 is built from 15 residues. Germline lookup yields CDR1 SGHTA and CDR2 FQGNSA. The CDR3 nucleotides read TGTGCCAGCAGCTTAGGACTAGCGGGAGCTGGGGAGCAGTTCTTC. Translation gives CASSLGLAGAGEQFF.

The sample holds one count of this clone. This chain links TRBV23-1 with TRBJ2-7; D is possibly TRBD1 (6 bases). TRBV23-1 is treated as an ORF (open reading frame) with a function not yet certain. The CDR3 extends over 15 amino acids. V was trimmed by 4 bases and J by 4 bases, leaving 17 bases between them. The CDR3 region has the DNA TGCGCCAGCAGTCCCCTCAGGGGAACAACATACGAGCAGTACTTC. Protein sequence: CASSPLRGTTYEQYF.

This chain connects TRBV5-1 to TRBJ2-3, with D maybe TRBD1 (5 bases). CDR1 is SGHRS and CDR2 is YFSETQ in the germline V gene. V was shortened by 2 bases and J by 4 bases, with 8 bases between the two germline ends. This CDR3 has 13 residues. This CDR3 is CASSLWGADTQYF. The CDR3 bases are TGCGCCAGCAGCTTATGGGGCGCAGATACGCAGTATTTT.

As DNA, the CDR3 is TGTGCCAGCAGCCTCATGACGGGTCTGAACACAGATACGCAGTATTTT. Amino acid sequence: CASSLMTGLNTDTQYF. V gene TRBV13 combines with J gene TRBJ2-3, with unresolved D. The V gene lost 5 bases and the J gene lost 2 bases, with 17 bases spanning the gap. CDR1 is PRHDT and CDR2 is FYEKMQ in the germline V gene (reference sequence). This CDR3 comprises 16 residues.

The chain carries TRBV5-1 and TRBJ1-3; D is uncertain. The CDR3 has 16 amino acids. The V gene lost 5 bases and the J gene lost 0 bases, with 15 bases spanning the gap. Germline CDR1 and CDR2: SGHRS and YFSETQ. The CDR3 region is CASSRAPGDSGNTIYF. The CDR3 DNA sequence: TGCGCCAGCAGTCGAGCACCAGGTGACTCTGGAAACACCATATATTTT.

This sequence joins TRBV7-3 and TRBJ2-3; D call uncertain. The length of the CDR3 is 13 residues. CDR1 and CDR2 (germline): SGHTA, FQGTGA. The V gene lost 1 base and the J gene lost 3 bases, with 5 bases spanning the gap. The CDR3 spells CASSLNPTDTQYF. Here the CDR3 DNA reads TGTGCCAGCAGCTTAAATCCGACAGATACGCAGTATTTT.

The DNA for the CDR3 is TGTGCCATCAGTGGGGGGCTGAACACTGAAGCTTTCTTT. This sequence encodes CAISGGLNTEAFF. This chain links TRBV10-3 with TRBJ1-1; a possible D gene is TRBD1 (6 bases). Trimming shortened V by 4 bases and J by 0 bases, and 6 bases separated the two germline ends. Germline CDR1 and CDR2: ENHRY and SYGVKD. The CDR3 length is 13 residues.

This CDR3 reads CASNRGRTYEQYF. The CDR3, as DNA: TGTGCCAGCAACCGCGGGCGTACCTACGAGCAGTACTTC. V is TRBV2 and J is TRBJ2-7; a possible D gene is TRBD2 (5 bases). Per germline, CDR1 SNHLY and CDR2 FYNNEI. The CDR3 has 13 residues. The V and J ends lost 7 bases and 2 bases respectively, with 12 bases between them.

CDR3 amino acids: CASKQGGGLGFYEQYF. The CDR3 region has the DNA TGTGCCAGCAAACAAGGGGGTGGTTTGGGCTTCTACGAGCAGTACTTC. J is TRBJ2-7 and V is TRBV7-9; D is possibly TRBD1 (6 bases). This CDR3 contains 16 residues. Trimming pared 7 bases from V and 3 bases from J, leaving 22 bases between. The germline gives CDR1 SEHNR, CDR2 FQNEAQ (reference sequence).

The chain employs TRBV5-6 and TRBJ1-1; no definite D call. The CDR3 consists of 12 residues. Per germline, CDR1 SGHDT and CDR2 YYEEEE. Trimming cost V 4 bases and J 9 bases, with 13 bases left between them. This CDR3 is CASSPRTGKAFF. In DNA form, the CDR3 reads TGTGCCAGCAGCCCAAGGACGGGAAAAGCTTTCTTT.

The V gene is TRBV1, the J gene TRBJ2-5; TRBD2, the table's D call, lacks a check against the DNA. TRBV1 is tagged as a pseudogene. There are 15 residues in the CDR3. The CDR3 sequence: CTSSLGGDGKETQYF. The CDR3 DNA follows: TGCACCAGCAGCTTGGGGGGGGACGGGAAAGAGACCCAGTACTTC.

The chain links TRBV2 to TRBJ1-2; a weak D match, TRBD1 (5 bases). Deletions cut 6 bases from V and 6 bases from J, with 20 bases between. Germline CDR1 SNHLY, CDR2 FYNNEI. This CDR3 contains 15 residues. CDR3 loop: CASSEFQEQVDGYTF. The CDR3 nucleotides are TGTGCCAGCAGCGAGTTCCAGGAACAGGTCGATGGCTACACCTTC.

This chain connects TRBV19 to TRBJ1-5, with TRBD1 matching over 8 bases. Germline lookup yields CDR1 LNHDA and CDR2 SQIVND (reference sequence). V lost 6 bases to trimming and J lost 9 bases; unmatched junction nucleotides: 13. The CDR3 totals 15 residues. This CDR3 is CASRSGTGGRRPQHF. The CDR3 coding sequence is TGTGCCAGTAGGTCCGGGACAGGTGGCCGAAGGCCCCAGCATTTT.

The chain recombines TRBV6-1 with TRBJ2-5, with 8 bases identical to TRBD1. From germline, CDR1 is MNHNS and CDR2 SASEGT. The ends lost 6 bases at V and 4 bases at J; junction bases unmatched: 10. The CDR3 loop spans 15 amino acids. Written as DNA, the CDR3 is TGTGCCAGCAGCTTGGCATTAGGACAGGGAGAGACCCAGTACTTC. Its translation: CASSLALGQGETQYF.

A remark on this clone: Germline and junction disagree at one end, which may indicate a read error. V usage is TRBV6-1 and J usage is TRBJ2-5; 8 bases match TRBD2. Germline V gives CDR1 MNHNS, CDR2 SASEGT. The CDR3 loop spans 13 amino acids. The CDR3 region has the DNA TGTGCCAGCAGCAATACCGGGACTAGATTTCAGAACTTC. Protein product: CASSNTGTRFQNF.

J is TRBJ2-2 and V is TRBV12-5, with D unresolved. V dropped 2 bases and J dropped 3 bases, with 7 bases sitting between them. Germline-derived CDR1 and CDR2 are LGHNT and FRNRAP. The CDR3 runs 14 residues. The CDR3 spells CASGLPSDTGELFF. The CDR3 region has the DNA TGTGCTAGTGGTTTGCCGTCCGACACCGGGGAGCTGTTTTTT.

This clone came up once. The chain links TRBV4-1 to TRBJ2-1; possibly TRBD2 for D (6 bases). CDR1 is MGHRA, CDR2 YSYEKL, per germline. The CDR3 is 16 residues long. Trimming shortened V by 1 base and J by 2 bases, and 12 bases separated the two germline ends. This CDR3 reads CASSQGGGSTYNEQFF. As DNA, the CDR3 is TGCGCCAGCAGCCAAGGGGGAGGTTCTACCTACAATGAGCAGTTCTTC.

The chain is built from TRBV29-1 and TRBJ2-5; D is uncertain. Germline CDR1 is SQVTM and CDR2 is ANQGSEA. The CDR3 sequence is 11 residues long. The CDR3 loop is CIQFLGKTQYF. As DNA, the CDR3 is TGCATCCAGTTTCTAGGAAAGACCCAGTACTTC.

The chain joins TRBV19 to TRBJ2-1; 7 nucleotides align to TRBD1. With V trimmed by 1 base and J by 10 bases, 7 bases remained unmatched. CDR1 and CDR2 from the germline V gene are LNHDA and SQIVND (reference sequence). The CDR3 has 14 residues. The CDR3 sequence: CASSIVDRAKEQFF. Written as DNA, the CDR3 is TGTGCCAGTAGTATAGTCGACAGGGCAAAGGAGCAGTTCTTC.

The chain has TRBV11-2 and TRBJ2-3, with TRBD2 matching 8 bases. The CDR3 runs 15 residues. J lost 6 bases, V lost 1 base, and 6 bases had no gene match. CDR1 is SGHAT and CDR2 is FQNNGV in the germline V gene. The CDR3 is CASSLVPGRADTQYF. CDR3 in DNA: TGTGCCAGCAGCTTAGTACCCGGGAGGGCCGATACGCAGTATTTT.

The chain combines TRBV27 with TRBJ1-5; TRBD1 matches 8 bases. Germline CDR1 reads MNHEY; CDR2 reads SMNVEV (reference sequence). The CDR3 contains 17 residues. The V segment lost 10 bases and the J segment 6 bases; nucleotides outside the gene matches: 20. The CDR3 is CATRAGQGAHYSQPQHF. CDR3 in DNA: TGTGCCACCAGGGCGGGGCAGGGGGCGCATTATAGTCAGCCCCAGCATTTT.

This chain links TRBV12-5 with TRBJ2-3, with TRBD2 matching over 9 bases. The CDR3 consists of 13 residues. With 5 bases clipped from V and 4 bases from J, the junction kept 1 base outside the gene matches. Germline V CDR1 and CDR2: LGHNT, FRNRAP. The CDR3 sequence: CASGIAGADTQYF. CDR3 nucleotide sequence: TGTGCTAGTGGTATAGCGGGGGCAGATACGCAGTATTTT.